This passage covers 7 T cell receptor beta chains from one sample sequenced in a study of shared clonotypes between healthy human individuals. Here immunoSEQ multiplex PCR was the method, and the copy in TCRdb shows in-frame clones only, minus some. The sample carries over a million clones, roughly 96% recorded once. Sequenced sample: naive CD4+ T cells sorted from blood. Noted subset: CD45RA+ positively selected. The source of these receptors is a man aged 25-45 years in good health.

This chain connects TRBV9 to TRBJ2-1; 7 nucleotides match TRBD1. Losses at the gene ends were 4 bases for V and 7 bases for J; bases not matched to a gene: 8. CDR1 is SGDLS, CDR2 YYNGEE, per germline. CDR3 length: 14 amino acids. CDR3 in amino acids: CASSSWTGRNEQFF. DNA of the CDR3: TGTGCCAGCAGCTCATGGACAGGTAGAAATGAGCAGTTCTTC.

The chain couples TRBV7-9 to TRBJ2-3; D is possibly TRBD1 (5 bases). Trimming removed 5 bases at V and 6 bases at J, with 12 bases between. Germline CDR1 SEHNR, CDR2 FQNEAQ (reference sequence). The length of the CDR3 is 13 residues. Here the CDR3 DNA reads TGTGCCAGCAGCGACAGACCTGGGGATACGCAGTATTTT. Amino acid sequence: CASSDRPGDTQYF.

The chain recombines TRBV6-1 with TRBJ1-1, with a weak D call TRBD1 (6 bases). V was pared by 1 base and J by 3 bases, with 9 bases between. This CDR3 spans 14 amino acids. Germline V gene sequence: CDR1 MNHNS, CDR2 SASEGT. CDR3 residues: CASSEEEGDTEAFF. The CDR3 DNA sequence: TGTGCCAGCAGTGAAGAAGAGGGGGACACTGAAGCTTTCTTT.

This clone has just one count. The chain links TRBV5-5 to TRBJ2-5; D is undetermined. Germline lookup yields CDR1 SGHKS and CDR2 YYEKEE (reference sequence). The V gene lost 4 bases and the J gene lost 7 bases, with 14 bases spanning the gap. The CDR3 covers 13 residues. CDR3 sequence (DNA): TGTGCCAGCAGCGTAGACGGTTTGATGACCCAGTACTTC. This codes for CASSVDGLMTQYF.

V is TRBV7-8 and J is TRBJ1-1, with D perhaps TRBD1 (5 bases). CDR3 length equals 14 residues. Germline CDR1 is SGHVS and CDR2 is FQNEAQ. V shed 4 bases and J shed 4 bases, with 13 bases lying between them. The CDR3 bases are TGTGCCAGCAGCTCGGGGGTTCCGGTCACTGAAGCTTTCTTT. It codes for CASSSGVPVTEAFF.

Only one count was recorded for this clone. V gene TRBV11-1 combines with J gene TRBJ2-5, with 7 nucleotides matching TRBD1. The CDR3 sequence is 14 residues long. Looked up from germline, CDR1 is SGHAT and CDR2 is FQDESV (reference sequence). The V gene end was trimmed by 3 bases and the J gene end by 6 bases; junction bases not matched to a gene: 7. In DNA, the CDR3 is TGTGCCAGCAGCTTCCCGGGACAGAGGCAGACCCAGTACTTC. Translating gives CASSFPGQRQTQYF. The whole variable domain, remainder taken from reference TRBV11-1 and TRBJ2-5, is EAEVAQSPRYKITEKSQAVAFWCDPISGHATLYWYRQILGQGPELLVQFQDESVVDDSQLPKDRFSAERLKGVDSTLKIQPAELGDSAMYLCASSFPGQRQTQYFGPGTRLLVL.

The gene calls are TRBV6-1 and TRBJ1-5; 8 bases are shared with TRBD1. The CDR3 runs to 15 residues. From germline, CDR1 is MNHNS and CDR2 SASEGT. V lost 6 bases, J lost 3 bases, and 7 bases stayed unmatched. The CDR3 loop reads CASRDQQGDNQPQHF. As DNA, the CDR3 is TGTGCCAGCAGAGACCAACAGGGGGACAATCAGCCCCAGCATTTT.